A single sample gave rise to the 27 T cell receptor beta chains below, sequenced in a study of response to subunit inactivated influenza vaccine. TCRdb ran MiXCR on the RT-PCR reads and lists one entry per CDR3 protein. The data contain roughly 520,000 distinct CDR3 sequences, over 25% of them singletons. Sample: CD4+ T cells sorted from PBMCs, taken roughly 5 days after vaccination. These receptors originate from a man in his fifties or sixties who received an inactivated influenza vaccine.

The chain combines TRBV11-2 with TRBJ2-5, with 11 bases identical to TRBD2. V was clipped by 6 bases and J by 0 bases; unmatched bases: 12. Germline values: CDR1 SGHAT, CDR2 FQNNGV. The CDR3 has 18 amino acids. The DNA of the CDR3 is TGTGCCAGCAGAAGATTTAGCGGGAGGGCCCAAAACCAAGAGACCCAGTACTTC. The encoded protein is CASRRFSGRAQNQETQYF. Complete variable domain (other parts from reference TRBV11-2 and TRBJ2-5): EAGVAQSPRYKIIEKRQSVAFWCNPISGHATLYWYQQILGQGPKLLIQFQNNGVVDDSQLPKDRFSAERLKGVDSTLKIQPAKLEDSAVYLCASRRFSGRAQNQETQYFGPGTRLLVL.

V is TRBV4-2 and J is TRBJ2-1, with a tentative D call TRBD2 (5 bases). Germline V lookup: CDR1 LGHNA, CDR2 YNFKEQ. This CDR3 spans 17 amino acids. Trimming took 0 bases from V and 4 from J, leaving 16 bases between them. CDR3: CASSQDERTKVYNEQFF. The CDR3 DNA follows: TGTGCCAGCAGCCAAGATGAGCGGACCAAGGTTTACAATGAGCAGTTCTTC.

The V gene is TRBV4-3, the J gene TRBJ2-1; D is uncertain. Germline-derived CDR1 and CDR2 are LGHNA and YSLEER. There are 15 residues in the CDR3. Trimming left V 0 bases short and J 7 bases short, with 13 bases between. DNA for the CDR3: TGCGCCAGCAGCCAAGAAGACGGTCCTTCAAATGAGCAGTTCTTC. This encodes CASSQEDGPSNEQFF.

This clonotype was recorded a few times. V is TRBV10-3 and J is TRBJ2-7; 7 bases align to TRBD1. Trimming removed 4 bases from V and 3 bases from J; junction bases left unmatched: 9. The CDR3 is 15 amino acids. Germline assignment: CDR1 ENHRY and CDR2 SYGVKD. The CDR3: CAISGDRDRSYEQYF. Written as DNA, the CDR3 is TGTGCCATCAGTGGGGACCGGGACAGAAGCTACGAGCAGTACTTC.

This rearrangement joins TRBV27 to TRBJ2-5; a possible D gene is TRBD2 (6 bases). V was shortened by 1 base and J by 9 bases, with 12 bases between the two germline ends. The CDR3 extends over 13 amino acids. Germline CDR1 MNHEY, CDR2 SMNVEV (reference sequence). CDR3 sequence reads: CASSLYPAGPQYF. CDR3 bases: TGTGCCAGCAGTTTATACCCTGCGGGGCCCCAGTACTTC.

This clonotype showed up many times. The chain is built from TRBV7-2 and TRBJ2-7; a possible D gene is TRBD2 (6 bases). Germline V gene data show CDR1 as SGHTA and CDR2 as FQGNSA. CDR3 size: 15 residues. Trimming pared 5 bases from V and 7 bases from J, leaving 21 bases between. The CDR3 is CASSLDSASGREQYF. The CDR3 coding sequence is TGTGCCAGCAGCCTGGATTCTGCCTCGGGGAGGGAGCAGTACTTC. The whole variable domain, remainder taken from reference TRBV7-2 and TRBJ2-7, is GAGVSQSPSNKVTEKGKDVELRCDPISGHTALYWYRQSLGQGLEFLIYFQGNSAPDKSGLPSDRFSAERTGGSVSTLTIQRTQQEDSAVYLCASSLDSASGREQYFGPGTRLTVT.

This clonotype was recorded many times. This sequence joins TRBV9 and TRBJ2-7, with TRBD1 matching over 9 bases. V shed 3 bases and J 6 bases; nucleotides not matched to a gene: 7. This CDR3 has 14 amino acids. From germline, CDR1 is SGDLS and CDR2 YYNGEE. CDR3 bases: TGTGCCAGCAGCGCCCTGGGGACAGGGTTCGAGCAGTACTTC. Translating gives CASSALGTGFEQYF.

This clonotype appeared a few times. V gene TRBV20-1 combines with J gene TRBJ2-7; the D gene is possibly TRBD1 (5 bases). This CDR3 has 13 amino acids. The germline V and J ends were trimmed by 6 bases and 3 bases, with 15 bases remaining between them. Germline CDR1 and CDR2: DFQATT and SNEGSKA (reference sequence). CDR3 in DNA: TGCAGTGCCGAAGGACAATCGGACTACGAGCAGTACTTC. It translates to CSAEGQSDYEQYF.

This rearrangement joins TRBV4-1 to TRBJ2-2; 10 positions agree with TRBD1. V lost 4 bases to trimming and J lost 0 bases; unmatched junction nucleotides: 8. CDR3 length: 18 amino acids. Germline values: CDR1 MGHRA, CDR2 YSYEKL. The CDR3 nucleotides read TGCGCCAGCAGCCCCCTGCCGGGACAGGGGACGAACACCGGGGAGCTGTTTTTT. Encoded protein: CASSPLPGQGTNTGELFF.

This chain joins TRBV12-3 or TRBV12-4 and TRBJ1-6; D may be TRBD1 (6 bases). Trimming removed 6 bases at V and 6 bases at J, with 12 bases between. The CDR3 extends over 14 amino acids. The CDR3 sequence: CASRLGTFNSPLHF. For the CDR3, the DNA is TGTGCCAGCAGACTCGGGACATTTAATTCACCCCTCCACTTT.

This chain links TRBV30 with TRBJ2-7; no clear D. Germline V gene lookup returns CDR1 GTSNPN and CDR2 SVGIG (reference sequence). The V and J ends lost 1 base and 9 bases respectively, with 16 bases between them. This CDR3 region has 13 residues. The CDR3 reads CAWSASDAVAQYF. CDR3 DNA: TGTGCCTGGAGTGCAAGTGACGCGGTCGCGCAGTACTTC.

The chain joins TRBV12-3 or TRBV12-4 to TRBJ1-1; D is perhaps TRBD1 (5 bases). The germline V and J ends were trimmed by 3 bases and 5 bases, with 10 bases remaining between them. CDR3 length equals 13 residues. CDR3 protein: CASSLGRETEAFF. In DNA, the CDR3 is TGTGCCAGCAGTTTGGGCAGGGAGACTGAAGCTTTCTTT.

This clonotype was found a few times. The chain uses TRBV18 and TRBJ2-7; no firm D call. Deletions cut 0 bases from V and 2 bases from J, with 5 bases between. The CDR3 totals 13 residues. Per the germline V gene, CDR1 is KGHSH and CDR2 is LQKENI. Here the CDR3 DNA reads TGTGCCAGCTCACCACCAGCTACCTACGAGCAGTACTTC. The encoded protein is CASSPPATYEQYF.

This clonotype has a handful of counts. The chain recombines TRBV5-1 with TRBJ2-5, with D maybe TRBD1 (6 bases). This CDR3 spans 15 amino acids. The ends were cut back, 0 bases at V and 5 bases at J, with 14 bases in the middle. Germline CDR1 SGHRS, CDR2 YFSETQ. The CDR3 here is CASSLVGQQWETQYF. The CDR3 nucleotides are TGCGCCAGCAGCTTGGTTGGACAGCAGTGGGAGACCCAGTACTTC. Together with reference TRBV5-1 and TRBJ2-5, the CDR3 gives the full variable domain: KAGVTQTPRYLIKTRGQQVTLSCSPISGHRSVSWYQQTPGQGLQFLFEYFSETQRNKGNFPGRFSGRQFSNSRSEMNVSTLELGDSALYLCASSLVGQQWETQYFGPGTRLLVL.

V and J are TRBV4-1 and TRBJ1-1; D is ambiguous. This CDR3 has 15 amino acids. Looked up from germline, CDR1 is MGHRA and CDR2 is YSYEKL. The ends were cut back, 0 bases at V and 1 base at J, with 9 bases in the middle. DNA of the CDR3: TGCGCCAGCAGCCAAGATCAACGGCCGAACACTGAAGCTTTCTTT. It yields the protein CASSQDQRPNTEAFF.

The CDR3 sequence is CASSFGSWSEQFF. CDR3 bases: TGTGCCAGCAGCTTTGGTAGCTGGAGTGAGCAGTTCTTC. This chain connects TRBV7-9 to TRBJ2-1; no firm D call. The V gene's germline CDR1 is SEHNR and CDR2 FQNEAQ (reference sequence). The CDR3 is made up of 13 amino acids. V lost 3 bases and J lost 9, with 12 bases in between. Filled out from reference TRBV7-9 and TRBJ2-1, the complete variable domain reads DTGVSQNPRHKITKRGQNVTFRCDPISEHNRLYWYRQTLGQGPEFLTYFQNEAQLEKSRLLSDRFSAERPKGSFSTLEIQRTEQGDSAMYLCASSFGSWSEQFFGPGTRLTVL.

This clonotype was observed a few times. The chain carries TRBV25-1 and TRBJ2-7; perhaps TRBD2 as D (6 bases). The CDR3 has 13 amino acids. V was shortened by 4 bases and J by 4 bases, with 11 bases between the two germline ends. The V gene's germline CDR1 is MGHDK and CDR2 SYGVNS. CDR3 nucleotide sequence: TGTGCCAGCAGTGGGAGTGGGACTTACGAGCAGTACTTC. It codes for CASSGSGTYEQYF.

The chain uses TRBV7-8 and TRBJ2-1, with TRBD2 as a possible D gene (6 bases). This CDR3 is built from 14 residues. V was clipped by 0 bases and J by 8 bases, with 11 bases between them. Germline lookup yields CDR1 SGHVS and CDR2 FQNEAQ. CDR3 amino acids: CASSLAFSGDEQFF. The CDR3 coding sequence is TGTGCCAGCAGCTTAGCGTTTAGCGGCGATGAGCAGTTCTTC. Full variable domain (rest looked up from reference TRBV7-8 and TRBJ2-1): GAGVSQSPRYKVAKRGQDVALRCDPISGHVSLFWYQQALGQGPEFLTYFQNEAQLDKSGLPSDRFFAERPEGSVSTLKIQRTQQEDSAVYLCASSLAFSGDEQFFGPGTRLTVL.

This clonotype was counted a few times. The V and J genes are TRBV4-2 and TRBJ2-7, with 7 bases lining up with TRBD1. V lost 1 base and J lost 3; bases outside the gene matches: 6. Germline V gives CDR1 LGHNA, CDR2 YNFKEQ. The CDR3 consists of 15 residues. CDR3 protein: CASSQGQGVYYEQYF. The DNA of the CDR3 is TGTGCCAGCAGCCAAGGGCAGGGGGTATACTACGAGCAGTACTTC.

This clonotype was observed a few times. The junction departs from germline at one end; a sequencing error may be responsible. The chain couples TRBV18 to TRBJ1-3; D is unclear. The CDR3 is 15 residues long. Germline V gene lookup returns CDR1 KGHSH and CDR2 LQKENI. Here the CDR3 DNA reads TGTGCCAGCTCCCCACCACACTTGATGGGAAACACCATATATTTT. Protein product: CASSPPHLMGNTIYF.

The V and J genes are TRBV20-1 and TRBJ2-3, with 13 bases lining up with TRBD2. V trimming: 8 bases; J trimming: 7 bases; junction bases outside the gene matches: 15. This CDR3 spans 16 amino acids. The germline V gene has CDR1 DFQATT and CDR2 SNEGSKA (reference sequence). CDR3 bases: TGCAGTTTCTCCGCACCGGGACTAGCGGGGAAGAATACGCAGTATTTT. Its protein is CSFSAPGLAGKNTQYF.

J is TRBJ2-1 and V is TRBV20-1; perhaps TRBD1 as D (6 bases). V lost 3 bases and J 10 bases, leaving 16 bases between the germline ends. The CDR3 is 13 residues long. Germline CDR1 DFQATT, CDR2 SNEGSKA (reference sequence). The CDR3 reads CSASSSTGTEQFF. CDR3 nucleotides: TGCAGTGCTAGTTCCTCTACAGGGACGGAGCAGTTCTTC.

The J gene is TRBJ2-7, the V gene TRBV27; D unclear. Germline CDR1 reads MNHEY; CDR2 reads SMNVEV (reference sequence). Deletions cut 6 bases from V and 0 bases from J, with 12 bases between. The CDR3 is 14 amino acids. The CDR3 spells CASRREHFSYEQYF. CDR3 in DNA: TGTGCCAGCAGGAGAGAACACTTCTCCTACGAGCAGTACTTC.

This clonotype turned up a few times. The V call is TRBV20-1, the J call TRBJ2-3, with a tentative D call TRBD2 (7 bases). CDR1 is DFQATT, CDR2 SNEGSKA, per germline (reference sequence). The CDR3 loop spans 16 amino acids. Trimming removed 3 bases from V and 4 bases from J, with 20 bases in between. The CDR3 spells CSASGGPSGGADTQYF. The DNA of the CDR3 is TGCAGTGCTAGCGGGGGGCCCTCGGGAGGCGCAGATACGCAGTATTTT.

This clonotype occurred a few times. The CDR3 bases are TGTGCCAGCTCACGCGATGAAAAACTGTTTTTT. This encodes CASSRDEKLFF. The chain uses TRBV18 and TRBJ1-4; no reliable D call. Germline V CDR1 and CDR2: KGHSH, LQKENI. V lost 4 bases and J lost 6, with 3 bases in between. The CDR3 sequence is 11 residues long.

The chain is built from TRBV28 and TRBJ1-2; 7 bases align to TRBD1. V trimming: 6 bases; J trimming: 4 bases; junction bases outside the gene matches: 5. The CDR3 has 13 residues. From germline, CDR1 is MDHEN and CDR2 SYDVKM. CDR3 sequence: CASSQDRAYGYTF. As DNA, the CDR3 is TGTGCCAGCAGCCAAGACAGGGCCTATGGCTACACCTTC.

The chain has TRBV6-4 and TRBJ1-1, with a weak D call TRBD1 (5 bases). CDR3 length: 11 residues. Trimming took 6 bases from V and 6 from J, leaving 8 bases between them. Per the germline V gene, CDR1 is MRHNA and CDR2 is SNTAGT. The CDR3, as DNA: TGTGCCAGCAGACGGGGCGCTGAAGCTTTCTTT. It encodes CASRRGAEAFF.